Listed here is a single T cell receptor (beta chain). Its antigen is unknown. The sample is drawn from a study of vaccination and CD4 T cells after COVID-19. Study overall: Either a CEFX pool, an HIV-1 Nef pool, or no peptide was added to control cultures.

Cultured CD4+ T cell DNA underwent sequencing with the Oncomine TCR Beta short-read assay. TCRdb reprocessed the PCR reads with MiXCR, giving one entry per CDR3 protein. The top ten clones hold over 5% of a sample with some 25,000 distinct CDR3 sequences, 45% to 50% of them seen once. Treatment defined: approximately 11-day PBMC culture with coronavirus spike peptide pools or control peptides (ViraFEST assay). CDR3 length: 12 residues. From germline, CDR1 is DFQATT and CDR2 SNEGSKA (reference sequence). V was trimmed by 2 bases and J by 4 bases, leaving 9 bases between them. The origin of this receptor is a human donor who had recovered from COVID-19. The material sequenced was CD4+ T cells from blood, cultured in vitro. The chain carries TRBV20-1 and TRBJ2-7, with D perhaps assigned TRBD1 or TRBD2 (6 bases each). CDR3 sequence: CSARRGEYEQYF. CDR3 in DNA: TGCAGTGCTAGAAGGGGGGAGTACGAGCAGTACTTC.